The sequence of this T cell receptor beta chain was determined in a study of blood T cell repertoires in COVID-19. The wider study: Sites across the United States, Italy and Spain contributed samples from acute and convalescent COVID-19. The analysed material was cDNA or gDNA that came from T cells, B-cell-depleted T cells, or PBMCs.

Original data processing: Reference gene primer amplification gave nucleated cell count estimates. Sequenced by immunoSEQ multiplex PCR; TCRdb stores in-frame clones only, minus some. V, J and clone size are taken as reported in that table, and D and trimming were inferred from the DNA itself. The top ten hold about 13% of the sample, which has some 220,000 clones, 65% to 85% seen once. J gave up 3 bases and V 2 bases, and 8 bases lay outside the gene matches. Germline loops: CDR1 SGHNT, CDR2 YYREEE (reference sequence). CDR3 length: 15 residues. The specimen was peripheral blood. This TCR derives from a human donor in a cohort sampled during active COVID-19. J is TRBJ2-7 and V is TRBV5-4, with 7 nucleotides matching TRBD2. The CDR3 sequence is CASSFGDYRFYEQYF. Written as DNA, the CDR3 is TGTGCCAGCAGCTTCGGGGACTACCGTTTCTACGAGCAGTACTTC.